A single sample gave rise to the 11 T cell receptor beta chains below, sequenced in a study of OX40 agonist ivuxolimab in advanced cancers. The protocol used for the library was the immunoSEQ multiplex PCR assay. The table was pulled from immuneACCESS by TCRdb, which kept in-frame rearrangements only. Such tables lose some clones; where checked, under half of the loss comes from unresolved V genes, and the rest has no known cause. The sample includes just under 65,000 clones, with 81% observed a single time. Of the sample, less than 1.2% falls within the top ten clones. This material consisted of CD4+ or CD8+ T cells sorted from blood, taken in a trial of the OX40 agonist ivuxolimab. Source of these receptors: an adult with an advanced solid tumor such as melanoma, head and neck, liver or kidney cancer.

V usage is TRBV6-6 and J usage is TRBJ1-2; 7 nucleotides match TRBD1. The CDR3 loop spans 13 amino acids. The germline V gene encodes CDR1 MNHNY and CDR2 SVGAGI (reference sequence). V shed 2 bases and J 5 bases; nucleotides not matched to a gene: 2. Here the CDR3 reads CASSYGTDYGYTF. The CDR3 DNA reads as TGTGCCAGCAGTTACGGGACAGATTATGGCTACACCTTC.

The J gene is TRBJ1-1, the V gene TRBV7-8; no reliable D call. Trimming left V 7 bases short and J 6 bases short, with 24 bases between. The germline CDR1 and CDR2 sequences are SGHVS and FQNEAQ. The CDR3 contains 16 residues. CDR3 sequence reads: CASIPSTGEGGPEAFF. The CDR3, as DNA: TGTGCCAGCATCCCCTCAACGGGTGAAGGAGGTCCTGAAGCTTTCTTT.

The chain is built from TRBV6-5 and TRBJ1-6; 7 nucleotides agree with TRBD1. Trimming took 6 bases from V and 6 from J; bases not matched to a gene: 5. The CDR3 sequence is 14 residues long. CDR1 and CDR2 (germline): MNHEY, SVGAGI. The CDR3: CASSRGTANSPLHF. As DNA, the CDR3 is TGTGCCAGCAGCCGCGGGACAGCTAATTCACCCCTCCACTTT.

V is TRBV5-4 and J is TRBJ2-7, with TRBD1 matching over 10 bases. Germline CDR1 is SGHNT and CDR2 is YYREEE (reference sequence). V lost 3 bases, J lost 6 bases, and 9 bases stayed unmatched. CDR3 length equals 15 residues. Written as DNA, the CDR3 is TGTGCCAGCAGCTCCCGACAGGGGGCGAACTCCGAGCAGTACTTC. Translated, it gives CASSSRQGANSEQYF.

The chain links TRBV11-2 to TRBJ1-6; D not resolved. This CDR3 spans 13 amino acids. Trimming took 5 bases from V and 4 from J, leaving 6 bases between them. The germline V gene encodes CDR1 SGHAT and CDR2 FQNNGV. CDR3 residues: CASSLAYNSPLHF. DNA of the CDR3: TGTGCCAGCAGCCTGGCTTATAATTCACCCCTCCACTTT.

This clone has at least ten counts. The chain recombines TRBV19 with TRBJ2-2; D is unclear. The CDR3 is 16 residues long. In germline, CDR1 is LNHDA, CDR2 SQIVND (reference sequence). The V end lost 5 bases, the J end lost 0 bases, and 13 bases lay between the germline ends. The CDR3 sequence is CASSALYKANTGELFF. The CDR3 nucleotides are TGTGCCAGTAGTGCCCTTTATAAGGCGAACACCGGGGAGCTGTTTTTT.

The genes are TRBV10-2 and TRBJ1-3; possibly TRBD1 for D (5 bases). V lost 9 bases and J 4 bases, leaving 16 bases between the germline ends. This CDR3 has 14 amino acids. The V gene's germline CDR1 is WSHSY and CDR2 SAAADI. The CDR3 DNA reads TGCGCCAGTAAACAGGAGGTGGACGGAAACACCATATATTTT. This translates into CASKQEVDGNTIYF.

This rearrangement joins TRBV11-3 to TRBJ2-3; D is perhaps TRBD2 (7 bases). The CDR3 covers 14 residues. Germline lookup yields CDR1 SGHNT and CDR2 YENEEA. Trimming shortened V by 4 bases and J by 9 bases, and 17 bases separated the two germline ends. This chain's CDR3 is CASSSGGVQDTQYF. CDR3 DNA: TGTGCCAGCAGCTCGGGGGGCGTGCAGGACACGCAGTATTTT.

This sequence joins TRBV11-3 and TRBJ2-1; D uncertain. CDR3 length: 14 amino acids. Trimming stripped 0 bases from V and 7 bases from J, with 10 bases between. CDR1 SGHNT and CDR2 YENEEA come from the germline V gene. The DNA for the CDR3 is TGTGCCAGCAGCTTAGATAGTCTCACAAATGAGCAGTTCTTC. Protein sequence: CASSLDSLTNEQFF.

This clone was recorded a few times. The chain is built from TRBV2 and TRBJ1-2, with TRBD1 matching 7 bases. CDR1 SNHLY and CDR2 FYNNEI come from the germline V gene. The V segment lost 11 bases and the J segment 2 bases; nucleotides outside the gene matches: 14. The CDR3 length is 15 residues. This chain's CDR3 is CASLEEGARNYGYTF. CDR3 nucleotide sequence: TGTGCCTCCCTAGAGGAGGGGGCGCGAAACTATGGCTACACCTTC.

The V call is TRBV19, the J call TRBJ2-5; D assignment may be TRBD1 or TRBD2 (5 bases each). With 6 bases removed from V and 4 bases from J, the gap between germline ends came to 15 bases. The germline V gene has CDR1 LNHDA and CDR2 SQIVND (reference sequence). CDR3 size: 14 residues. The DNA of the CDR3 is TGTGCCAGTAGCCACGACACGGGGCCAGAGACCCAGTACTTC. Protein: CASSHDTGPETQYF.